This T cell receptor beta chain was observed in a study of T-cell reconstitution after alpha-beta-depleted transplantation in children. General observations from the study: There were some patients whose high TCRbeta diversity at day 60 came from surviving recipient T cells and thymic progenitors.

Construction of the TCRbeta library involved unique molecular identifiers. TCRdb re-analysed the PCR reads in MiXCR, keeping a single row per CDR3 protein. The sample shows about 300,000 distinct CDR3 sequences, roughly a tenth of them seen only once. The germline CDR1 and CDR2 sequences are DFQATT and SNEGSKA (reference sequence). Germline trimming cut 3 bases from V and 8 bases from J; bases unmatched to any gene: 6. The CDR3 totals 13 residues. This clonotype was seen many times. The target antigen is unknown. The sample here was PBMCs, taken before TCRalphabeta/CD19-depleted stem cell transplant. This TCR came from a boy in the first two years of life with acute myeloid leukemia, due to receive a stem cell transplant. The genes are TRBV20-1 and TRBJ2-4; TRBD1 matches 8 bases. The CDR3: CSARDRARDIQYF. The CDR3 DNA reads TGCAGTGCTAGGGACAGGGCCCGGGACATTCAGTACTTC.